The 9 T cell receptor beta chains presented below share a single source sample, sequenced in a study of identical twins. TCRdb processed the 5' RACE reads anew with MiXCR; each CDR3 protein has one entry. The sample has fewer than 900,000 distinct CDR3 sequences, around 20% seen once. The sample was also linked to a second study, of T cells expressing NK-cell markers.

The sequenced material came from PBMCs. Receptors originate from a woman between 18 and 29 years old in good health.

J is TRBJ2-3 and V is TRBV20-1; D perhaps matches TRBD2 (6 bases). Germline V lookup: CDR1 DFQATT, CDR2 SNEGSKA (reference sequence). Trimming removed 3 bases from V and 4 bases from J, with 8 bases in between. CDR3 length: 12 amino acids. The CDR3 reads CSASGGPDTQYF. CDR3 coding DNA: TGCAGTGCTAGCGGAGGGCCAGATACGCAGTATTTT.

The chain is built from TRBV7-8 and TRBJ2-7; a possible D gene is TRBD2 (5 bases). The CDR3 consists of 15 residues. Germline CDR1 SGHVS, CDR2 FQNEAQ. Trimming left V 5 bases short and J 3 bases short, with 17 bases between. The CDR3 loop reads CASSQNSRGFYEQYF. As DNA, the CDR3 is TGTGCCAGCAGCCAGAACTCCCGCGGGTTCTACGAGCAGTACTTC.

The chain carries TRBV2 and TRBJ1-6; D is uncertain. This CDR3 is 14 amino acids long. Germline CDR1 is SNHLY and CDR2 is FYNNEI. V lost 7 bases and J lost 4, with 11 bases in between. The CDR3 DNA sequence: TGTGCCAGCATTGGCTCCTGGTATAATTCACCCCTCCACTTT. Encoded protein: CASIGSWYNSPLHF. Based on the CDR3 plus reference TRBV2 and TRBJ1-6, the full variable domain is EPEVTQTPSHQVTQMGQEVILRCVPISNHLYFYWYRQILGQKVEFLVSFYNNEISEKSEIFDDQFSVERPDGSNFTLKIRSTKLEDSAMYFCASIGSWYNSPLHFGNGTRLTVT.

This clonotype was detected only a few times. Since no conserved phenylalanine or tryptophan closes the CDR3, a read error is the likely cause. Because the CDR3's place on the DNA is in doubt, the DNA is left out and the CDR3 is given as listed by TCRdb. V and J are TRBV5-1 and TRBJ1-2. Germline V gives CDR1 SGHRS, CDR2 YFSETQ. Ends included, the CDR3 has 8 residues. Here the CDR3 reads CASRWWIT.

The rearrangement joins TRBV10-3 to TRBJ1-2, with TRBD1 matching over 8 bases. V lost 4 bases to trimming and J lost 2 bases; unmatched junction nucleotides: 3. Germline CDR1 is ENHRY and CDR2 is SYGVKD. The CDR3 is made up of 14 amino acids. Written as DNA, the CDR3 is TGTGCCATCAGTGGTGACAGGGGCAACTATGGCTACACCTTC. It yields the protein CAISGDRGNYGYTF.

This clonotype was recorded a few times. The V call is TRBV20-1, the J call TRBJ2-7; 13 bases match TRBD2. There are 16 residues in the CDR3. Germline CDR1 and CDR2: DFQATT and SNEGSKA (reference sequence). Losses at the gene ends were 1 base for V and 4 bases for J; bases not matched to a gene: 7. The CDR3 coding sequence is TGCAGTGCTAGAGCTGGACTAGCGGGAGCAGGTTACGAGCAGTACTTC. It yields the protein CSARAGLAGAGYEQYF.

In its sample, this clonotype was seen many times. The chain joins TRBV29-1 to TRBJ1-1; D remains unclear. V lost 5 bases and J lost 1, with 5 bases in between. This CDR3 has 11 amino acids. Germline V CDR1 and CDR2: SQVTM, ANQGSEA. The CDR3 is CSVTRNTEAFF. For the CDR3, the DNA is TGCAGCGTTACCCGGAACACTGAAGCTTTCTTT.

The sample holds a few counts of this clonotype. This chain uses TRBV5-4 with TRBJ2-3, with D perhaps TRBD1 (5 bases). From germline, CDR1 is SGHNT and CDR2 YYREEE (reference sequence). CDR3 size: 17 residues. Trimming took off 1 base at V and 4 bases at J, with 19 bases between the two ends. The CDR3 reads CASSLPPSHGASDTQYF. The CDR3 DNA follows: TGTGCCAGCAGCTTGCCCCCGAGTCATGGGGCTTCAGATACGCAGTATTTT.

The V gene is TRBV15, the J gene TRBJ2-5; 8 bases line up with TRBD1. With V trimmed by 5 bases and J by 4 bases, 9 bases remained unmatched. Germline CDR1 is LNHNV and CDR2 is YYDKDF (reference sequence). The CDR3 spans 15 residues. Written as DNA, the CDR3 is TGTGCCACCAGCGCAGATCTCGGGACAGGAGAGACCCAGTACTTC. This translates into CATSADLGTGETQYF.